Below are 13 T cell receptor beta chains sequenced from a single sample in a study of blood T cell repertoires in COVID-19. Assay: immunoSEQ multiplex PCR; the TCRdb copy retains only in-frame clones and omits some. The sample shows about 370,000 clones, approximately 92% of them seen only once. The sample was PBMCs or T cells enriched from blood (not recorded which). The origin of the receptors is a man between 18 and 29 years old who had recovered from COVID-19.

This clone appeared a single time. The genes are TRBV18 and TRBJ2-3; D perhaps matches TRBD1 (6 bases). The CDR3 spans 16 residues. Germline V gene lookup returns CDR1 KGHSH and CDR2 LQKENI. Deletions cut 8 bases from V and 2 bases from J, with 20 bases between. CDR3 amino acids: CASTNQRQATTDTQYF. The CDR3, as DNA: TGTGCCAGCACAAACCAGAGACAGGCTACCACAGATACGCAGTATTTT.

The V and J genes are TRBV10-2 and TRBJ2-1; 13 bases fit TRBD2. Per germline, CDR1 WSHSY and CDR2 SAAADI. J gave up 6 bases and V 4 bases, and 3 bases lay outside the gene matches. This CDR3 has 15 residues. The CDR3 bases are TGCGCCAGCAGTGCACTAGCGGGGGGGCCCAATGAGCAGTTCTTC. Its translation: CASSALAGGPNEQFF.

This chain links TRBV18 with TRBJ1-1, with 7 bases fitting TRBD1. With 5 bases clipped from V and 3 bases from J, the junction kept 12 bases outside the gene matches. CDR3 length: 16 amino acids. CDR1 and CDR2 (germline): KGHSH, LQKENI. CDR3 in amino acids: CASSSSLTGRDTEAFF. CDR3 in DNA: TGTGCCAGCTCATCTTCTTTGACAGGGCGGGACACTGAAGCTTTCTTT.

This chain joins TRBV7-2 and TRBJ1-6, with D possibly being TRBD1 (6 bases). V lost 5 bases and J 10 bases, leaving 24 bases between the germline ends. This CDR3 has 17 residues. Germline V gene sequence: CDR1 SGHTA, CDR2 FQGNSA. The CDR3: CASSLPPTGAVGSPLHF. Written as DNA, the CDR3 is TGTGCCAGCAGCCTTCCCCCGACAGGTGCTGTGGGGTCACCCCTCCACTTT.

The gene calls are TRBV11-3 and TRBJ2-2; a weak D match, TRBD1 (6 bases). The germline V and J ends were trimmed by 2 bases and 7 bases, with 8 bases remaining between them. In germline, CDR1 is SGHNT, CDR2 YENEEA. The CDR3 loop spans 13 amino acids. The CDR3 protein is CASSLLTGGELFF. The CDR3 region has the DNA TGTGCCAGCAGCTTATTGACAGGCGGGGAGCTGTTTTTT.

With respect to this clone: Other DNA variants within this sample encode the same CDR3. The rearrangement links TRBV29-1 to TRBJ1-2; 7 nucleotides agree with TRBD1. The junction had 0 bases not matched to a gene; V was cut back by 1 base and J by 1 base. There are 13 residues in the CDR3. The germline gives CDR1 SQVTM, CDR2 ANQGSEA. The CDR3 spells CSVEGQGNYGYTF. CDR3 coding DNA: TGCAGCGTTGAAGGACAGGGTAACTATGGCTACACCTTC. Full variable domain (rest looked up from reference TRBV29-1 and TRBJ1-2): SAVISQKPSRDICQRGTSLTIQCQVDSQVTMMFWYRQQPGQSLTLIATANQGSEATYESGFVIDKFPISRPNLTFSTLTVSNMSPEDSSIYLCSVEGQGNYGYTFGSGTRLTVV.

The V and J genes are TRBV19 and TRBJ1-3, with D unclear. The CDR3 extends over 14 amino acids. The V gene's germline CDR1 is LNHDA and CDR2 SQIVND (reference sequence). V was pared by 8 bases and J by 0 bases, with 11 bases between. The CDR3 loop is CASSTEYSGNTIYF. For the CDR3, the DNA is TGTGCCAGTTCGACGGAGTACTCTGGAAACACCATATATTTT.

The gene calls are TRBV11-2 and TRBJ1-3, with D unresolved. Trimming stripped 2 bases from V and 2 bases from J, with 10 bases between. CDR1 SGHAT and CDR2 FQNNGV come from the germline V gene. The CDR3 length is 15 residues. The CDR3 DNA is TGTGCCAGCAGCTTAATCGGGATAGCTGGAAACACCATATATTTT. Translating gives CASSLIGIAGNTIYF. Supplemented by reference TRBV11-2 and TRBJ1-3, the full variable domain reads EAGVAQSPRYKIIEKRQSVAFWCNPISGHATLYWYQQILGQGPKLLIQFQNNGVVDDSQLPKDRFSAERLKGVDSTLKIQPAKLEDSAVYLCASSLIGIAGNTIYFGEGSWLTVV.

Remarks on this clone: Other DNA sequences within the sample encode an identical CDR3. The V and J genes are TRBV30 and TRBJ1-5; 7 bases match TRBD1. Germline CDR1 GTSNPN, CDR2 SVGIG (reference sequence). V lost 2 bases and J lost 4; bases outside the gene matches: 2. This CDR3 has 13 amino acids. The CDR3 loop reads CAWSLQGNQPQHF. The CDR3 nucleotides read TGTGCCTGGAGTCTACAGGGGAATCAGCCCCAGCATTTT.

The chain is built from TRBV28 and TRBJ1-2; D is undetermined. Trimming stripped 2 bases from V and 8 bases from J, with 12 bases between. CDR1 MDHEN and CDR2 SYDVKM come from the germline V gene. The length of the CDR3 is 13 residues. The CDR3 coding sequence is TGTGCCAGCAGTTTAATCTCCGTCCGGGGCTACACCTTC. It translates to CASSLISVRGYTF.

This clone has just one count. J is TRBJ1-2 and V is TRBV28; 7 bases agree with TRBD1. J gave up 5 bases and V 5 bases, and 8 bases lay outside the gene matches. Germline V gene data show CDR1 as MDHEN and CDR2 as SYDVKM. CDR3 length equals 14 residues. In DNA form, the CDR3 reads TGTGCCAGCAGTATCCGACAGGGCATATATGGCTACACCTTC. It codes for CASSIRQGIYGYTF.

For the CDR3, the DNA is TGTGCCAGCAGCTTGGGGAGGGGCGAGCAGTACTTC. Its protein product is CASSLGRGEQYF. J is TRBJ2-7 and V is TRBV7-2, with 7 positions matching TRBD2. The junction had 2 bases not matched to a gene; V was cut back by 3 bases and J by 6 bases. This CDR3 has 12 residues. Germline V gene sequence: CDR1 SGHTA, CDR2 FQGNSA.

The CDR3 here is CASSQVRSQTNTEAFF. CDR3 nucleotide sequence: TGCGCCAGCAGCCAAGTTCGCTCACAGACGAACACTGAAGCTTTCTTT. This chain links TRBV4-1 with TRBJ1-1; D is undetermined. The CDR3 length is 16 residues. V was cut by 1 base and J by 1 base, with 13 bases left in between. CDR1 is MGHRA, CDR2 YSYEKL, per germline.